The source of this T cell receptor beta chain is a study of CD8+CD57+ T cells in acquired aplastic anemia. The TCR beta profiling, which covered VDJ combination and CDR3 sequence, was carried out using genomic DNA as the template. One entry per CDR3 protein, called by TCRdb with MiXCR from the reads. The sample carries fewer than 80,000 distinct CDR3 sequences, roughly three quarters recorded once. V was trimmed by 6 bases and J by 8 bases, leaving 19 bases between them. The germline gives CDR1 SGHVS, CDR2 FNYEAQ. The CDR3 is made up of 14 amino acids. An expansion of CD8+CD57+ cells by flow cytometry had been shown in patients chosen for sequencing.

Sequenced input: sorted CD4+, CD8+, or CD8+CD57+ T cells (not recorded which) from PBMCs. The chain joins TRBV7-6 to TRBJ1-2, with a weak D call TRBD1 (5 bases). This sequence was found in a human donor with aplastic anemia. CDR3: CASSSGAPILGYTF. Here the CDR3 DNA reads TGTGCCAGCAGTTCCGGGGCCCCGATCCTCGGCTACACCTTC.